Listed here are 28 T cell receptor beta chains from one sample, sequenced in a study of blood T cell repertoires in COVID-19. The repertoire was sequenced with immunoSEQ multiplex PCR; TCRdb's copy has only in-frame clones and lacks some. In the table there are some 250,000 clones, roughly 84% of which are singletons. Sequenced sample: peripheral blood. These receptors all stem from a man aged 60-69 years with acute or convalescent COVID-19.

This rearrangement joins TRBV2 to TRBJ1-5; D is possibly TRBD1 (6 bases). CDR3 length: 14 residues. Germline V lookup: CDR1 SNHLY, CDR2 FYNNEI. With 5 bases removed from V and 4 bases from J, the gap between germline ends came to 12 bases. The CDR3 reads CASSRTVGNQPQHF. In nucleotides, the CDR3 is TGTGCCAGCAGTAGGACAGTAGGGAATCAGCCCCAGCATTTT.

The chain links TRBV5-4 to TRBJ2-7, with unresolved D. Deletions cut 4 bases from V and 0 bases from J, with 14 bases between. The CDR3 has 15 amino acids. Per germline, CDR1 SGHNT and CDR2 YYREEE (reference sequence). CDR3 nucleotide sequence: TGTGCCAGCAGCAGTATCGAACGGAGCTCCTACGAGCAGTACTTC. It is translated as CASSSIERSSYEQYF. Full variable domain (rest looked up from reference TRBV5-4 and TRBJ2-7): ETGVTQSPTHLIKTRGQQVTLRCSSQSGHNTVSWYQQALGQGPQFIFQYYREEENGRGNFPPRFSGLQFPNYSSELNVNALELDDSALYLCASSSIERSSYEQYFGPGTRLTVT.

The chain has TRBV27 and TRBJ1-6; D perhaps matches TRBD1 (6 bases). This CDR3 spans 14 amino acids. Germline lookup yields CDR1 MNHEY and CDR2 SMNVEV (reference sequence). V lost 4 bases and J lost 8, with 12 bases in between. CDR3 DNA sequence: TGTGCCAGCAGTTCCAGGGGTACGGATTCACCCCTCCACTTT. Residues: CASSSRGTDSPLHF.

The chain couples TRBV7-2 to TRBJ2-1; 11 bases agree with TRBD1. The trim removed 5 bases at V and 9 bases at J, leaving 9 bases unmatched. This CDR3 is built from 15 residues. Germline-derived CDR1 and CDR2 are SGHTA and FQGNSA. CDR3 DNA: TGTGCCAGCAGCCCTACCGGGACAGGGGGTGGTGAGCAGTTCTTC. Protein: CASSPTGTGGGEQFF.

This clone was seen more than once but under ten times. The rearrangement uses TRBV18 and TRBJ2-5, with D possibly matching TRBD2 (6 bases). CDR3 length: 14 amino acids. Deletions cut 3 bases from V and 2 bases from J, with 10 bases between. Germline CDR1 is KGHSH and CDR2 is LQKENI. In DNA form, the CDR3 reads TGTGCCAGCTCACCGCGGACTATTCAAGAGACCCAGTACTTC. Residues: CASSPRTIQETQYF.

To note about this clone: It is unclear where the CDR3 begins or ends on the DNA, so no DNA is shown, and the CDR3 is as TCRdb lists it. V gene TRBV6-1 combines with J gene TRBJ2-7; TRBD1 is the table's D call, not checked against the DNA. Germline V gene sequence: CDR1 MNHNS, CDR2 SASEGT. Including both end residues, the CDR3 is 15 amino acids long. The CDR3 here is CASSDFGPGSYEQYF.

Turning to this clone: In the same sample, other DNA sequences code for this CDR3. The chain has TRBV18 and TRBJ2-7; 7 nucleotides align to TRBD1. V gave up 3 bases and J gave up 4 bases; unmatched junction bases: 3. This CDR3 has 13 residues. Germline V gene data show CDR1 as KGHSH and CDR2 as LQKENI. DNA of the CDR3: TGTGCCAGCTCACCGGACAGGACATACGAGCAGTACTTC. Residues: CASSPDRTYEQYF.

This chain uses TRBV5-4 with TRBJ2-2; 8 bases line up with TRBD1. The CDR3 is 15 amino acids. J was trimmed by 4 bases and V by 4 bases; bases with no gene match: 6. Per the germline V gene, CDR1 is SGHNT and CDR2 is YYREEE (reference sequence). DNA for the CDR3: TGTGCCAGCAGCGCAGACAGGGGACGCACCGGGGAGCTGTTTTTT. Translating it yields CASSADRGRTGELFF.

The chain links TRBV3-1 (or the pseudogene TRBV3-2) to TRBJ1-1, with TRBD1 matching 8 bases. The germline CDR1 and CDR2 sequences are LGHDT and YNNKEL (reference sequence). Trimming took 4 bases from V and 5 from J; bases not matched to a gene: 9. CDR3 length: 15 residues. The chain's CDR3 is CASSPEGRGHTEAFF. The CDR3 DNA reads TGTGCCAGCAGCCCAGAAGGCAGGGGGCATACTGAAGCTTTCTTT.

This clone was seen just once. The rearrangement links TRBV15 to TRBJ2-2; D is possibly TRBD2 (5 bases). Germline-derived CDR1 and CDR2 are LNHNV and YYDKDF (reference sequence). V lost 4 bases to trimming and J lost 0 bases, with 12 bases between them. The CDR3 length is 16 residues. The CDR3 is CATSTVGVSNTGELFF. The CDR3 region has the DNA TGTGCCACCAGCACAGTCGGGGTATCGAACACCGGGGAGCTGTTTTTT.

The rearrangement links TRBV30 to TRBJ1-4; 7 bases match TRBD1. The junction had 10 bases not matched to a gene; V was cut back by 7 bases and J by 8 bases. CDR3 length equals 13 residues. Germline CDR1 and CDR2: GTSNPN and SVGIG (reference sequence). The CDR3 protein is CAYMTGSGEKLFF. In DNA, the CDR3 is TGTGCCTACATGACAGGGAGTGGCGAAAAACTGTTTTTT.

This clone was observed a handful of times. This chain links TRBV5-1 with TRBJ2-5; the D gene is possibly TRBD1 (6 bases). V gave up 3 bases and J gave up 2 bases, with 20 bases separating them. The germline CDR1 and CDR2 sequences are SGHRS and YFSETQ. This CDR3 has 17 residues. CDR3 coding DNA: TGCGCCAGCAGCTCGCCTTCGGGCAGGGGATATCAAGAGACCCAGTACTTC. It codes for CASSSPSGRGYQETQYF.

This clone was detected once. This CDR3 is CASSHTSGSSGANVLTF. DNA of the CDR3: TGCGCCAGCAGCCATACTAGCGGGAGCTCTGGGGCCAACGTCCTGACTTTC. The chain links TRBV4-1 to TRBJ2-6; TRBD2 matches at 11 bases. Looked up from germline, CDR1 is MGHRA and CDR2 is YSYEKL. Trimming cost V 3 bases and J 0 bases; bases outside gene matches: 1. The length of the CDR3 is 17 residues.

J is TRBJ2-7 and V is TRBV19; a weak D match, TRBD2 (6 bases). The CDR3 is 16 amino acids. Trimming took off 4 bases at V and 3 bases at J, with 19 bases between the two ends. The V gene's germline CDR1 is LNHDA and CDR2 SQIVND (reference sequence). In nucleotides, the CDR3 is TGTGCCAGTAGTAGGAACGGGAGAGCAAAGAACTACGAGCAGTACTTC. Translated, it gives CASSRNGRAKNYEQYF.

This rearrangement joins TRBV6-1 to TRBJ2-3, with 9 bases lining up with TRBD2. The CDR3 consists of 16 residues. The germline CDR1 and CDR2 sequences are MNHNS and SASEGT. J gave up 5 bases and V 3 bases, and 9 bases lay outside the gene matches. CDR3 DNA: TGTGCCAGCAGTGAGGGTAGCGGGGGAGGGGGAGATACGCAGTATTTT. It yields the protein CASSEGSGGGGDTQYF.

The V and J genes are TRBV12-5 and TRBJ2-3; TRBD2 agrees at 7 bases. CDR1 is LGHNT, CDR2 FRNRAP, per germline. The CDR3 is 13 amino acids. The ends lost 6 bases at V and 7 bases at J; junction bases unmatched: 7. The CDR3 region has the DNA TGTGCTAGTGGATATGGGACTACCAATACGCAGTATTTT. Its protein product is CASGYGTTNTQYF.

This rearrangement joins TRBV18 to TRBJ1-4, with D possibly being TRBD1 (5 bases). The CDR3 has 15 residues. Trimming pared 4 bases from V and 0 bases from J, leaving 9 bases between. Germline V gene lookup returns CDR1 KGHSH and CDR2 LQKENI. CDR3 amino acids: CASSRQIATNEKLFF. The CDR3 DNA reads as TGTGCCAGCTCACGACAGATTGCAACTAATGAAAAACTGTTTTTT.

This clone was recorded only once. The rearrangement joins TRBV7-6 to TRBJ2-1, with 9 bases that match TRBD1. There are 14 residues in the CDR3. V trimming: 4 bases; J trimming: 9 bases; junction bases outside the gene matches: 7. Germline V gives CDR1 SGHVS, CDR2 FNYEAQ. The DNA for the CDR3 is TGTGCCAGCAGCTCTGGACAGGGGCTGGCTGAGCAGTTCTTC. Encoded protein: CASSSGQGLAEQFF.

This clone has ten or more counts. Distinct nucleotide sequences in the sample also encode this CDR3. The V gene is TRBV5-1, the J gene TRBJ1-5; no clear D gene. This CDR3 region has 15 residues. V was trimmed by 0 bases and J by 1 base, leaving 8 bases between them. Germline CDR1 and CDR2: SGHRS and YFSETQ. The CDR3 spells CASSLAPGSNQPQHF. The CDR3 region has the DNA TGCGCCAGCAGCTTGGCCCCGGGGAGCAATCAGCCCCAGCATTTT.

This chain links TRBV19 with TRBJ2-1; maybe TRBD2 (6 bases). In germline, CDR1 is LNHDA, CDR2 SQIVND (reference sequence). The length of the CDR3 is 14 residues. The ends were cut back, 6 bases at V and 3 bases at J, with 12 bases in the middle. CDR3 bases: TGTGCCAGTAGCCGACTAGAGGTCTACAATGAGCAGTTCTTC. This translates into CASSRLEVYNEQFF.

The chain couples TRBV6-5 to TRBJ2-3; weak D call: TRBD2 (5 bases). Trimming removed 2 bases at V and 1 base at J, with 7 bases between. This CDR3 has 14 amino acids. Germline CDR1 reads MNHEY; CDR2 reads SVGAGI. The CDR3 here is CASSYARGTDTQYF. As DNA, the CDR3 is TGTGCCAGCAGTTACGCGAGGGGCACAGATACGCAGTATTTT.

This clone is a singleton in its sample. The rearrangement joins TRBV30 to TRBJ1-3; 12 nucleotides align to TRBD1. Losses at the gene ends were 1 base for V and 9 bases for J; bases not matched to a gene: 7. The germline CDR1 and CDR2 sequences are GTSNPN and SVGIG (reference sequence). This CDR3 region has 15 residues. The CDR3 region is CAWSAGTGGIGTIYF. In DNA form, the CDR3 reads TGTGCCTGGAGTGCCGGGACAGGGGGCATTGGCACCATATATTTT.

CDR3 amino acids: CASSTGVAGRDTQYF. The DNA of the CDR3 is TGTGCCAGCAGCACGGGGGTAGCAGGTAGAGATACGCAGTATTTT. V gene TRBV9 combines with J gene TRBJ2-3; possible D gene TRBD2, 6 bases. CDR3 length: 15 amino acids. CDR1 SGDLS and CDR2 YYNGEE come from the germline V gene. Deletions cut 4 bases from V and 5 bases from J, with 17 bases between.

This clone was detected once. The chain uses TRBV9 and TRBJ2-1; 7 bases match TRBD1. The CDR3 spans 14 residues. V dropped 0 bases and J dropped 5; count of bases not matched to a gene: 2. Germline CDR1 and CDR2: SGDLS and YYNGEE. The CDR3 sequence is CASSVAGTDNEQFF. CDR3 coding DNA: TGTGCCAGCAGCGTAGCGGGGACAGACAATGAGCAGTTCTTC.

This clone was observed once. The J gene is TRBJ2-7, the V gene TRBV2, with 11 positions matching TRBD2. This CDR3 region has 15 residues. Looked up from germline, CDR1 is SNHLY and CDR2 is FYNNEI. J was trimmed by 6 bases and V by 4 bases; bases with no gene match: 8. As DNA, the CDR3 is TGTGCCAGCAGTGGGGAAAGGACTAGCGGGTCCGAGCAGTACTTC. Translation: CASSGERTSGSEQYF.

This chain links TRBV15 with TRBJ1-2; tentative D call: TRBD1 (5 bases). Per germline, CDR1 LNHNV and CDR2 YYDKDF (reference sequence). V was cut by 1 base and J by 3 bases, with 9 bases left in between. CDR3 length: 14 residues. The CDR3 spells CATSRAIRDYGYTF. For the CDR3, the DNA is TGTGCCACCAGCAGAGCTATCAGGGACTATGGCTACACCTTC. Full variable domain (outside the CDR3, taken from reference TRBV15 and TRBJ1-2): DAMVIQNPRYQVTQFGKPVTLSCSQTLNHNVMYWYQQKSSQAPKLLFHYYDKDFNNEADTPDNFQSRRPNTSFCFLDIRSPGLGDTAMYLCATSRAIRDYGYTFGSGTRLTVV.

V is TRBV7-3 and J is TRBJ2-3; maybe TRBD1 (5 bases). The V gene lost 5 bases and the J gene lost 0 bases, with 12 bases spanning the gap. Germline lookup yields CDR1 SGHTA and CDR2 FQGTGA. The length of the CDR3 is 15 residues. In nucleotides, the CDR3 is TGTGCCAGCAGCCCCACCAGGGTGAGCACAGATACGCAGTATTTT. Translating it yields CASSPTRVSTDTQYF.

The chain links TRBV12-3 or TRBV12-4 to TRBJ1-3; no definite D call. The CDR3 totals 13 residues. The V gene lost 6 bases and the J gene lost 7 bases, with 13 bases spanning the gap. The CDR3 DNA sequence: TGTGCCAGCAGCCATTCAGACGGGAACACCATATATTTT. Amino acid sequence: CASSHSDGNTIYF.